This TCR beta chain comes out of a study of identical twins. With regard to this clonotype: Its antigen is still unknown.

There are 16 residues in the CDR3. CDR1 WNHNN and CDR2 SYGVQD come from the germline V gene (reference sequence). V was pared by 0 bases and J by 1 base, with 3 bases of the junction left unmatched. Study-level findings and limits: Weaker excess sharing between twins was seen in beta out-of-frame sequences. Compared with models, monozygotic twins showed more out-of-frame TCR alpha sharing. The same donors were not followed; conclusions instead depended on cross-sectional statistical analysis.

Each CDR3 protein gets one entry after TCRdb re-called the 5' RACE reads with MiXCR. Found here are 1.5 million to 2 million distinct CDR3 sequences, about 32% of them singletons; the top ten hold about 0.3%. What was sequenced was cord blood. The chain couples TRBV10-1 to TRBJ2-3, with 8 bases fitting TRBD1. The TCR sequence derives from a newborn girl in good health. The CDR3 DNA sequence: TGCGCCAGCAGTGAGTCGAAGACAGGGGGCACAGATACGCAGTATTTT. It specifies CASSESKTGGTDTQYF.